This is a list of T cell receptor beta chains from one sample in a study of response to subunit inactivated influenza vaccine. TCRdb ran MiXCR on the RT-PCR reads and lists one entry per CDR3 protein. The table shows some 180,000 distinct CDR3 sequences, with 9.2% occurring only once. Sequencing was performed on non-naive T cells sorted from PBMCs, taken on the day of vaccination. These receptors were collected from a man aged 50 or older who received an inactivated influenza vaccine. Each CDR3 is given with its conserved first and last residue. D genes are given only for firm matches. Clone size is not always given. Where it is, it says once, few, many or a class for expanded clones.

TRBJ1-1	NA	TRBV10-1	NA	TGCGCCAGCAGCCAGAGACGGACTGAAGCTTTCTTT	CASSQRRTEAFF
TRBJ2-7	NA	TRBV20-1	many	TGCAGTGCTAGACGACAGGCCCTCTACGAGCAGTACTTC	CSARRQALYEQYF
TRBJ2-1	TRBD2	TRBV4-2	NA	TGTGCCAGCAGCCAAGGGGCTAGCGGGACTTACAATGAGCAGTTCTTC	CASSQGASGTYNEQFF
TRBJ2-1	TRBD2	TRBV3-1	many	TGTGCCAGCAGCCTCGGGACTAGCGGGGGCCGGGACAATGAGCAGTTCTTC	CASSLGTSGGRDNEQFF
TRBJ2-1	TRBD2	TRBV20-1	NA	TGCAGTGCTAGAGGACTAGCGTTTGAAAATGAGCAGTTCTTC	CSARGLAFENEQFF
TRBJ2-5	NA	TRBV7-2	few	TGTGCCAGCAGTCTCATAAACGCCCGGGAGACCCAGTACTTC	CASSLINARETQYF
TRBJ1-2	NA	TRBV4-3	NA	TGCGCCAGCAGCCAGGGCAGGTCTAACTATGGCTACACCTTC	CASSQGRSNYGYTF
TRBJ2-3	TRBD2	TRBV2	few	TGTGCCAGCAGTCGGGGGGGCCAGGGCACAGATACGCAGTATTTT	CASSRGGQGTDTQYF
TRBJ1-5	TRBD1	TRBV10-2	few	TGCGCCAGCAGTGAGTCCCGGACAGGCTATAGCAATCAGCCCCAGCATTTT	CASSESRTGYSNQPQHF
TRBJ1-4	NA	TRBV5-1	few	TGCGCCAGCAGCTTGGTGGCGGCGAATGAAAAACTGTTTTTT	CASSLVAANEKLFF
TRBJ1-2	NA	TRBV29-1	many	TGCAGCCTTGCAATGGCCAGCGGAACCTATGGCTACACCTTC	CSLAMASGTYGYTF
TRBJ2-7	NA	TRBV4-1	many	TGCGCCAGCAGCCAATGGGAGTACTACGAGCAGTACTTC	CASSQWEYYEQYF
TRBJ2-5	TRBD1	TRBV28	few	TGTGCCAGCAGCCCACTTGGGACAGGGGACCAAGAGACCCAGTACTTC	CASSPLGTGDQETQYF
TRBJ2-7	TRBD1	TRBV5-1	NA	TGCGCCAGCAGCTACTCAGGGGGTTGGGGTTCCTACGAGCAGTACTTC	CASSYSGGWGSYEQYF
TRBJ2-4	TRBD2	TRBV29-1	many	TGCAGCGTTGTCAAGGGAGGGAAAAACATTCAGTACTTC	CSVVKGGKNIQYF
TRBJ2-7	TRBD1	TRBV6-1	once	TGTGCCAGCAGTAGAGGACAGGGGTTTCCTTCCTACGAGCAGTACTTC	CASSRGQGFPSYEQYF
TRBJ1-2	NA	TRBV5-1	few	TGCGCCAGCAGGCGGGAGCCTAACTATGGCTACACCTTC	CASRREPNYGYTF